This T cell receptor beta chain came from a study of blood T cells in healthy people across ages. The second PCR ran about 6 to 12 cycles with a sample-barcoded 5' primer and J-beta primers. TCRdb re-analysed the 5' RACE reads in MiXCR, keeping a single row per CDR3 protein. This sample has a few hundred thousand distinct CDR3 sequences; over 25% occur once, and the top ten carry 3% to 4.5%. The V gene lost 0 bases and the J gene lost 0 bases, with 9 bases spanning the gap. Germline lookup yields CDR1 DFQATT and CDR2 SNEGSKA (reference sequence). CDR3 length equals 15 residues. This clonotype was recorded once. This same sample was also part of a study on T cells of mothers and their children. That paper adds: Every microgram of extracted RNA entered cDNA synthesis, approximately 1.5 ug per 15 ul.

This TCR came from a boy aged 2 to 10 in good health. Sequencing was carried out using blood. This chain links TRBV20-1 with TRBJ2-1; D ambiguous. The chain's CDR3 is CSAREGIGSYNEQFF. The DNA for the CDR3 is TGCAGTGCTAGAGAAGGGATCGGCTCCTACAATGAGCAGTTCTTC.